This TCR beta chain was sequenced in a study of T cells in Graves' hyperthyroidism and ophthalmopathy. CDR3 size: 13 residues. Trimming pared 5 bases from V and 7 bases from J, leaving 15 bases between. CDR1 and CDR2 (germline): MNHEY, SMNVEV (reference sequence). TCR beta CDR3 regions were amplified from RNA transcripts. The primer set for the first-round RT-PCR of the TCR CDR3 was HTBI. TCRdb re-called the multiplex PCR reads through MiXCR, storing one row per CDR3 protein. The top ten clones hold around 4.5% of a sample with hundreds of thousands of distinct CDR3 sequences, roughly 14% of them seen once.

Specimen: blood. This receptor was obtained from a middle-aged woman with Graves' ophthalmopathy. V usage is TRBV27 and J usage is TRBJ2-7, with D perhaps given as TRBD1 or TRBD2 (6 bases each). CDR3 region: CASSLWGAGEQYF. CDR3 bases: TGTGCCAGCAGTCTATGGGGGGCCGGGGAGCAGTACTTC.